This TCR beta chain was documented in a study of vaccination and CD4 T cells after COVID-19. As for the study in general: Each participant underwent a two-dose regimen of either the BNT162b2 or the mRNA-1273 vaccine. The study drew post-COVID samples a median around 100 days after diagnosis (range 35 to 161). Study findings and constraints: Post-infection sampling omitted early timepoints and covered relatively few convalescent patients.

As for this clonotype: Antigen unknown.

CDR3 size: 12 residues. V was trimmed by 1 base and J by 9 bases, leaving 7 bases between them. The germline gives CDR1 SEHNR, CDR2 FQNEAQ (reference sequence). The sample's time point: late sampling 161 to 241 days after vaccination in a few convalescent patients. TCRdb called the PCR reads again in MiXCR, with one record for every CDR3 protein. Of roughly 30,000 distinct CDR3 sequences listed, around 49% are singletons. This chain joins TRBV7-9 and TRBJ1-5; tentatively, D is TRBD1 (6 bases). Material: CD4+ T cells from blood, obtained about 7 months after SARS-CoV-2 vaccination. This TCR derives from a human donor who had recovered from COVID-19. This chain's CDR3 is CASSLGGGPQHF. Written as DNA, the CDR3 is TGTGCCAGCAGCTTAGGAGGGGGGCCCCAGCATTTT.